These T cell receptor beta chains were read from a single sample in a study of blood T cell repertoires in COVID-19. Libraries were prepared by immunoSEQ multiplex PCR; TCRdb keeps only in-frame clonotypes and omits some of them. The sample holds around 430,000 clones; more than 70% are singletons and the top ten take around 13%. The sample consisted of peripheral blood. The source is a woman aged 50 to 65 with COVID-19, enrolled during active disease. Each CDR3 is given with its conserved first and last residue. A D gene is named only where the DNA matches it firmly. The size field is filled for only some rows; it gives once, few, many or a size class.

d_call: TRBD2
clone_size: NA
j_call: TRBJ2-3
v_call: TRBV28
cdr3_nt: TGTGCCAGCAGTTTATGGAAAAGGCTAGCGGTCGACGATACGCAGTATTTT
cdr3_aa: CASSLWKRLAVDDTQYF

d_call: NA
clone_size: once
j_call: TRBJ1-1
v_call: TRBV5-5
cdr3_nt: TGTGCCAGCAGCTACCCCGGGTCTAAGAACACTGAAGCTTTCTTT
cdr3_aa: CASSYPGSKNTEAFF

d_call: TRBD1
clone_size: NA
j_call: TRBJ2-2
v_call: TRBV30
cdr3_nt: TGTGCCTGGAGCGGACGGACAGGCGGCACCGGGGAGCTGTTTTTT
cdr3_aa: CAWSGRTGGTGELFF

d_call: NA
clone_size: few
j_call: TRBJ1-1
v_call: TRBV3-1/TRBV3-2
cdr3_nt: TGTGCCAGCAGCCGAGGCGGCGACACTGAAGCTTTCTTT
cdr3_aa: CASSRGGDTEAFF

d_call: TRBD2
clone_size: NA
j_call: TRBJ2-3
v_call: TRBV9
cdr3_nt: TGTGCCAGCAGCGTAGGACTAGCGGGGCGCACAGATACGCAGTATTTT
cdr3_aa: CASSVGLAGRTDTQYF

d_call: NA
clone_size: NA
j_call: TRBJ2-1
v_call: TRBV11-3
cdr3_nt: TGTGCCAGCAGCTTAGGAGTGGGGGCCCACAATGAGCAGTTCTTC
cdr3_aa: CASSLGVGAHNEQFF

d_call: NA
clone_size: NA
j_call: TRBJ1-2
v_call: TRBV20-1
cdr3_nt: TGCAGTGCTAGAGACAGCTATGGCTACACCTTC
cdr3_aa: CSARDSYGYTF

d_call: NA
clone_size: NA
j_call: TRBJ2-5
v_call: TRBV12-5
cdr3_nt: TGTGCTAGTGGTTTGAGTTCCCTCCCCGGGGGAGAGACCCAGTACTTC
cdr3_aa: CASGLSSLPGGETQYF

d_call: NA
clone_size: NA
j_call: TRBJ1-1
v_call: TRBV5-1
cdr3_nt: TGCGCCAGCAGCTCCCCGACAGTAACTGAAGCTTTCTTT
cdr3_aa: CASSSPTVTEAFF

d_call: NA
clone_size: few
j_call: TRBJ1-1
v_call: TRBV5-4
cdr3_nt: TGTGCCAGCAGCTCCCGGGGTACAGAGCTCCTTGGGGCTTTCTTT
cdr3_aa: CASSSRGTELLGAFF

d_call: NA
clone_size: NA
j_call: TRBJ1-2
v_call: TRBV7-2
cdr3_nt: TGTGCCAGCAGCCCGGGGGGGAGCCACTATGGCTACACCTTC
cdr3_aa: CASSPGGSHYGYTF

d_call: TRBD1
clone_size: NA
j_call: TRBJ1-1
v_call: TRBV7-6
cdr3_nt: TGTGCCAGCAGCTTTCCGGGACAGGGGCAAGCTTTCTTT
cdr3_aa: CASSFPGQGQAFF

d_call: NA
clone_size: NA
j_call: TRBJ1-1
v_call: TRBV6-5
cdr3_nt: TGTGCCAGCAGTTACTCGGACAGCAGGAACACTGAAGCTTTCTTT
cdr3_aa: CASSYSDSRNTEAFF

d_call: NA
clone_size: NA
j_call: TRBJ1-1
v_call: TRBV27
cdr3_nt: TGTGCCAGCGCCTTTAGTGTCAACACTGAAGCTTTCTTT
cdr3_aa: CASAFSVNTEAFF

d_call: NA
clone_size: NA
j_call: TRBJ1-2
v_call: TRBV5-3
cdr3_nt: TGTGCCAGAAGCTTGGGGCCTCCTAACTATGGCTACACCTTC
cdr3_aa: CARSLGPPNYGYTF

d_call: TRBD1
clone_size: NA
j_call: TRBJ1-1
v_call: TRBV6-5
cdr3_nt: TGTGCCAGCAGCTTGGACAGGGGGGGGAACACTGAAGCTTTCTTT
cdr3_aa: CASSLDRGGNTEAFF

d_call: NA
clone_size: NA
j_call: TRBJ2-1
v_call: TRBV9
cdr3_nt: TGTGCCAGCACCAAACCCCGGGACTCCAACAATGAGCAGTTCTTC
cdr3_aa: CASTKPRDSNNEQFF

d_call: NA
clone_size: NA
j_call: TRBJ1-1
v_call: TRBV30
cdr3_nt: TGTGCCTGGAGTGTAGGCAGGGTTGAAGCTTTCTTT
cdr3_aa: CAWSVGRVEAFF

d_call: NA
clone_size: NA
j_call: TRBJ1-1
v_call: TRBV5-1
cdr3_nt: TGCGCCAGCAGCGGGGGGAACCGAATGGGGGCTTTCTTT
cdr3_aa: CASSGGNRMGAFF

d_call: TRBD1
clone_size: NA
j_call: TRBJ1-1
v_call: TRBV9
cdr3_nt: TGTGCCAGCAGCGATTACAGGGGCGCGATGGCTGAAGCTTTCTTT
cdr3_aa: CASSDYRGAMAEAFF

d_call: NA
clone_size: few
j_call: TRBJ1-2
v_call: TRBV10-1
cdr3_nt: TGCGCCAGCAGTGAGTCCTCCTTCTATGGCTACACCTTC
cdr3_aa: CASSESSFYGYTF

d_call: NA
clone_size: NA
j_call: TRBJ2-7
v_call: TRBV23-1
cdr3_nt: TGCGCCAGCAGTCTTCCGGGTCCCTACGAGCAGTACTTC
cdr3_aa: CASSLPGPYEQYF

d_call: TRBD2
clone_size: NA
j_call: TRBJ2-3
v_call: TRBV7-9
cdr3_nt: TGTGCCAGCCGATCCGGGGGGGCCGCAGATACGCAGTATTTT
cdr3_aa: CASRSGGAADTQYF

d_call: NA
clone_size: once
j_call: TRBJ1-5
v_call: TRBV19
cdr3_nt: TGTGCCAGTAGTATAAACTTCCGGGTCACTCAGCCCCAGCATTTT
cdr3_aa: CASSINFRVTQPQHF

d_call: NA
clone_size: NA
j_call: TRBJ1-2
v_call: TRBV2
cdr3_nt: TGTGCCAGCAGTGAACCGACGGGGGGAAACTATGGCTACACCTTC
cdr3_aa: CASSEPTGGNYGYTF

d_call: TRBD1
clone_size: NA
j_call: TRBJ2-7
v_call: TRBV27
cdr3_nt: TGTGCCAGCAGTTTATCGTACGGGTTAGGGGGCATAGGCTCCTACGAGCAGTACTTC
cdr3_aa: CASSLSYGLGGIGSYEQYF

d_call: TRBD2
clone_size: NA
j_call: TRBJ2-2
v_call: TRBV10-1
cdr3_nt: TGCGCCAGCAGCGGGGCTAGCGGGGGGAAATACACCGGGGAGCTGTTTTTT
cdr3_aa: CASSGASGGKYTGELFF

d_call: NA
clone_size: NA
j_call: TRBJ1-2
v_call: TRBV2
cdr3_nt: TGTGCCAGCAGTGGATGGCAGGGGAACTATGGCTACACCTTC
cdr3_aa: CASSGWQGNYGYTF

d_call: TRBD1
clone_size: NA
j_call: TRBJ1-2
v_call: TRBV18
cdr3_nt: TGTGCCAGCTCCTCGGGACAGGGGAGCTATGGCTACACCTTC
cdr3_aa: CASSSGQGSYGYTF

d_call: NA
clone_size: NA
j_call: TRBJ1-5
v_call: TRBV5-6
cdr3_nt: TGTGCCAGCAGCTCAGGGGTTAATCAGCCCCAGCATTTT
cdr3_aa: CASSSGVNQPQHF

d_call: TRBD1
clone_size: NA
j_call: TRBJ1-4
v_call: TRBV7-2
cdr3_nt: TGTGCCAGCAGCTCTCCGGGACAGGGAAACGAAAAACTGTTTTTT
cdr3_aa: CASSSPGQGNEKLFF

d_call: NA
clone_size: NA
j_call: TRBJ2-7
v_call: TRBV3-1/TRBV3-2
cdr3_nt: TGTGCCAGCAGCCAAACTTCGGGCTACGAGCAGTACTTC
cdr3_aa: CASSQTSGYEQYF

d_call: NA
clone_size: NA
j_call: TRBJ1-6
v_call: TRBV3-1/TRBV3-2
cdr3_nt: TGTGCCAGCAGCCGGGAGGGGGGGCGATCAGATTCACCCCTCCACTTT
cdr3_aa: CASSREGGRSDSPLHF

d_call: TRBD2
clone_size: NA
j_call: TRBJ2-1
v_call: TRBV27
cdr3_nt: TGTGCCAGCAGTCGTAGCGGGGGGGCTCGGGAGCAGTTCTTC
cdr3_aa: CASSRSGGAREQFF

d_call: NA
clone_size: few
j_call: TRBJ1-2
v_call: TRBV18
cdr3_nt: TGTGCCAGCTCACCCGATGGACAGACCTATGGCTACACCTTC
cdr3_aa: CASSPDGQTYGYTF

d_call: NA
clone_size: NA
j_call: TRBJ2-2
v_call: TRBV25-1
cdr3_nt: TGTGCCAGCTCAAGAAAGGAGCTAGTCGCCGGGGAGCTGTTTTTT
cdr3_aa: CASSRKELVAGELFF

d_call: NA
clone_size: NA
j_call: TRBJ2-5
v_call: TRBV18
cdr3_nt: TGTGCCAGCTCACCGGCGGAACAAGAGACCCAGTACTTC
cdr3_aa: CASSPAEQETQYF

d_call: NA
clone_size: NA
j_call: TRBJ2-6
v_call: TRBV30
cdr3_nt: TGTGCCTGGAGTGTGGGCGGGGCCAACGTCCTGACTTTC
cdr3_aa: CAWSVGGANVLTF

d_call: NA
clone_size: NA
j_call: TRBJ1-1
v_call: TRBV19
cdr3_nt: TGTGCCAGTAGTCCCCAAGGGGCTAGGACTGAAGCTTTCTTT
cdr3_aa: CASSPQGARTEAFF

d_call: NA
clone_size: NA
j_call: TRBJ1-2
v_call: TRBV2
cdr3_nt: TGTGCCAGCAGGGGCAGAGCTAACTATGGCTACACCTTC
cdr3_aa: CASRGRANYGYTF

d_call: NA
clone_size: NA
j_call: TRBJ1-6
v_call: TRBV12-3/TRBV12-4
cdr3_nt: NA
cdr3_aa: CASSFGTGAYHF

d_call: NA
clone_size: NA
j_call: TRBJ2-7
v_call: TRBV7-2
cdr3_nt: TGTGCCAGCAGCTCCAGACAGGGAGGCGAGCAGTACTTC
cdr3_aa: CASSSRQGGEQYF

d_call: TRBD2
clone_size: once
j_call: TRBJ2-1
v_call: TRBV7-2
cdr3_nt: TGTGCCAGCAGGTATCCGGGACTATCGTCCAATGAGCAGTTCTTC
cdr3_aa: CASRYPGLSSNEQFF

d_call: TRBD2
clone_size: NA
j_call: TRBJ2-3
v_call: TRBV10-2
cdr3_nt: TGCGCCAGCAGTGAGTCGGGACTAGCTCTCCCCCGAGATACGCAGTATTTT
cdr3_aa: CASSESGLALPRDTQYF

d_call: NA
clone_size: NA
j_call: TRBJ1-6
v_call: TRBV28
cdr3_nt: TGTGCCAGCAGTTTAGGAGGGAGAAATTATAATTCACCCCTCCACTTT
cdr3_aa: CASSLGGRNYNSPLHF

d_call: NA
clone_size: NA
j_call: TRBJ1-2
v_call: TRBV30
cdr3_nt: TGTGCCTGGAGTGTACAAGGGGAACGTGGCTACACCTTC
cdr3_aa: CAWSVQGERGYTF

d_call: NA
clone_size: NA
j_call: TRBJ1-4
v_call: TRBV7-9
cdr3_nt: TGTGCCAGCAGCTTCTCCGGGACACCGAATGAAAAACTGTTTTTT
cdr3_aa: CASSFSGTPNEKLFF

d_call: NA
clone_size: NA
j_call: TRBJ2-7
v_call: TRBV5-1
cdr3_nt: TGCGCCAGCAGCTCGGCAGGGGCCTCCCCCTACGAGCAGTACTTC
cdr3_aa: CASSSAGASPYEQYF

d_call: NA
clone_size: NA
j_call: TRBJ2-2
v_call: TRBV9
cdr3_nt: TGTGCCAGCAGCGTATTGTACACCGCGAACACCGGGGAGCTGTTTTTT
cdr3_aa: CASSVLYTANTGELFF

d_call: NA
clone_size: NA
j_call: TRBJ2-7
v_call: TRBV6-5
cdr3_nt: TGTGCCAGCAGTTACTCGACTAACATCCCCTGGGAGCAGTACTTC
cdr3_aa: CASSYSTNIPWEQYF

d_call: NA
clone_size: NA
j_call: TRBJ2-7
v_call: TRBV6-1
cdr3_nt: TGTGCCAGCAGTGAATTAAAGGGGTTCTACGAGCAGTACTTC
cdr3_aa: CASSELKGFYEQYF

d_call: NA
clone_size: NA
j_call: TRBJ1-1
v_call: TRBV5-1
cdr3_nt: TGCGCCAGCAGCTTGGAGCAGATAGGGAGGATCACTGAAGCTTTCTTT
cdr3_aa: CASSLEQIGRITEAFF

d_call: NA
clone_size: NA
j_call: TRBJ2-3
v_call: TRBV13
cdr3_nt: TGTGCCAGCAGCTCCCGACAGGCGGGCATCACAGATACGCAGTATTTT
cdr3_aa: CASSSRQAGITDTQYF

d_call: TRBD1
clone_size: NA
j_call: TRBJ1-6
v_call: TRBV30
cdr3_nt: TGTGCCTGGAGTACAGGGGCATTATGGGGTTCACCCCTCCACTTT
cdr3_aa: CAWSTGALWGSPLHF

d_call: TRBD1
clone_size: NA
j_call: TRBJ2-1
v_call: TRBV19
cdr3_nt: TGTGCCAGTAGTATGACAGGGGTCCCTGAGCAGTTCTTC
cdr3_aa: CASSMTGVPEQFF